The 13 T cell receptor beta chains below were found in one sample sequenced in a study of blood T cell repertoires in COVID-19. Sequencing used immunoSEQ multiplex PCR; TCRdb keeps in-frame clones, though not all of them. Here the sample spans fewer than 250,000 clones, approximately 80% being singletons. What was sequenced was PBMCs or T cells enriched from blood (not recorded which). These receptors came from a man aged 55 to 69 who had recovered from COVID-19.

This clone occurred once. V gene TRBV27 combines with J gene TRBJ2-7, with a tentative D call TRBD2 (6 bases). The germline CDR1 and CDR2 sequences are MNHEY and SMNVEV (reference sequence). Trimming stripped 4 bases from V and 6 bases from J, with 13 bases between. This CDR3 spans 13 amino acids. The CDR3 loop is CASSSVTGSEQYF. The CDR3 region has the DNA TGTGCCAGCAGTTCGGTCACCGGGAGCGAGCAGTACTTC.

The rearrangement links TRBV11-2 to TRBJ2-1, with D maybe TRBD1 (6 bases). Germline loops: CDR1 SGHAT, CDR2 FQNNGV. V dropped 5 bases and J dropped 3 bases, with 11 bases sitting between them. This CDR3 comprises 14 residues. CDR3 sequence (DNA): TGTGCCAGCAGCCCGGGACACTTCTACAATGAGCAGTTCTTC. It is translated as CASSPGHFYNEQFF. Looking up the rest from reference TRBV11-2 and TRBJ2-1 gives the full variable domain: EAGVAQSPRYKIIEKRQSVAFWCNPISGHATLYWYQQILGQGPKLLIQFQNNGVVDDSQLPKDRFSAERLKGVDSTLKIQPAKLEDSAVYLCASSPGHFYNEQFFGPGTRLTVL.

V is TRBV11-2 and J is TRBJ1-4; D is ambiguous. The germline gives CDR1 SGHAT, CDR2 FQNNGV. Trimming stripped 0 bases from V and 7 bases from J, with 12 bases between. The CDR3 sequence is 15 residues long. The CDR3 DNA reads as TGTGCCAGCAGCTTAGAGGGAGACGGCCGTGAAAAACTGTTTTTT. Its translation is CASSLEGDGREKLFF. The full variable domain, in which reference TRBV11-2 and TRBJ1-4 provide the parts outside the CDR3, is EAGVAQSPRYKIIEKRQSVAFWCNPISGHATLYWYQQILGQGPKLLIQFQNNGVVDDSQLPKDRFSAERLKGVDSTLKIQPAKLEDSAVYLCASSLEGDGREKLFFGSGTQLSVL.

As DNA, the CDR3 is TGTGCCAGCAGCTTAGTTGGGCAGGCCTACGAGCAGTACTTC. This sequence encodes CASSLVGQAYEQYF. The rearrangement uses TRBV11-2 and TRBJ2-7; D remains ambiguous. This CDR3 spans 14 amino acids. V was shortened by 1 base and J by 2 bases, with 9 bases between the two germline ends. The germline V gene encodes CDR1 SGHAT and CDR2 FQNNGV.

The CDR3 protein is CASRNDRYSYEQYF. CDR3 DNA sequence: TGTGCCAGCAGGAACGACAGGTATTCCTACGAGCAGTACTTC. This chain joins TRBV7-9 and TRBJ2-7; TRBD1 might be the D (6 bases). V gave up 6 bases and J gave up 1 base, with 13 bases separating them. The CDR3 consists of 14 residues. CDR1 is SEHNR and CDR2 is FQNEAQ in the germline V gene (reference sequence).

The rearrangement links TRBV11-3 to TRBJ2-2; the match to TRBD2 covers 8 bases. Per the germline V gene, CDR1 is SGHNT and CDR2 is YENEEA. The junction had 3 bases not matched to a gene; V was cut back by 5 bases and J by 4 bases. The CDR3 length is 14 residues. Here the CDR3 reads CASSQRGTTGELFF. CDR3 nucleotide sequence: TGTGCCAGCAGCCAGCGGGGGACCACCGGGGAGCTGTTTTTT.

This clone was counted a few times. The chain employs TRBV7-9 and TRBJ1-1; TRBD1 matches at 7 bases. CDR1 SEHNR and CDR2 FQNEAQ come from the germline V gene (reference sequence). The CDR3 is 12 amino acids. V gave up 7 bases and J gave up 6 bases; unmatched junction bases: 5. The CDR3 reads CASTQTGSEAFF. CDR3 coding DNA: TGTGCCAGCACTCAGACAGGGTCTGAAGCTTTCTTT.

This clone was observed a handful of times. CDR3 region: CASSPRGQGETQYF. Written as DNA, the CDR3 is TGCGCCAGCAGCCCCAGGGGGCAGGGAGAGACCCAGTACTTC. The chain has TRBV5-1 and TRBJ2-5; 8 positions agree with TRBD1. The CDR3 length is 14 residues. With 4 bases clipped from V and 4 bases from J, the junction kept 6 bases outside the gene matches. Germline CDR1 and CDR2: SGHRS and YFSETQ.

As DNA, the CDR3 is TGTGCCAGCGGGAGAATGAACACTGAAGCTTTCTTT. Translated, it gives CASGRMNTEAFF. The rearrangement joins TRBV6-5 to TRBJ1-1, with D unresolved. The V gene's germline CDR1 is MNHEY and CDR2 SVGAGI. V was cut by 8 bases and J by 0 bases, with 7 bases left in between. This CDR3 has 12 amino acids.

This clone was detected a few times. This sequence joins TRBV11-2 and TRBJ2-1; maybe TRBD1 (6 bases). There are 16 residues in the CDR3. Deletions cut 0 bases from V and 7 bases from J, with 16 bases between. Germline CDR1 is SGHAT and CDR2 is FQNNGV. Written as DNA, the CDR3 is TGTGCCAGCAGCTTAGAAGTGGGGGCCCTCATTAATGAGCAGTTCTTC. It translates to CASSLEVGALINEQFF.

This chain uses TRBV18 with TRBJ2-3; perhaps TRBD2 as D (5 bases). Deletions cut 4 bases from V and 0 bases from J, with 14 bases between. Germline assignment: CDR1 KGHSH and CDR2 LQKENI. This CDR3 spans 16 amino acids. This CDR3 reads CASSRNLAPSTDTQYF. CDR3 nucleotide sequence: TGTGCCAGCTCACGGAATCTAGCCCCGAGCACAGATACGCAGTATTTT.

V is TRBV19 and J is TRBJ2-3; D might be TRBD1 (5 bases). Germline V gives CDR1 LNHDA, CDR2 SQIVND (reference sequence). This CDR3 has 13 amino acids. V shed 10 bases and J shed 6 bases, with 17 bases lying between them. CDR3 protein: CATVASGSDTQYF. CDR3 DNA: TGTGCCACGGTTGCCTCAGGGTCCGATACGCAGTATTTT.

The V and J genes are TRBV7-9 and TRBJ2-5; a possible D gene is TRBD2 (7 bases). Trimming removed 5 bases from V and 6 bases from J, with 16 bases in between. Germline loops: CDR1 SEHNR, CDR2 FQNEAQ (reference sequence). CDR3 length: 14 residues. This CDR3 is CASSPKGGEKTQYF. The CDR3 region has the DNA TGTGCCAGCAGCCCCAAAGGGGGGGAGAAGACCCAGTACTTC.